A single sample is the source of the 20 T cell receptor beta chains below, sequenced in a study of beta chain features in type 1 diabetes. Study outcomes and limitations: TCRB CDR3s were moderately but significantly shorter in Type 1 diabetes patients in all four CD4+ subsets.

Expressed TCRB transcripts were sequenced after all isolated RNA was converted to cDNA. The protocol was immunoSEQ multiplex PCR, while the TCRdb copy is restricted to in-frame clones and leaves out a portion. The table shows around 280,000 clones, with approximately 16% occurring only once. Antigens for these TCRs are unknown. The sample taken for sequencing was naive CD4+ T cells from blood. The receptors derive from a man aged 18-30 years with type 1 diabetes.

The CDR3, as DNA: TGTGCCAGCAGCCCCGACAGGGGGTCATCCTTCTTT. Its protein is CASSPDRGSSFF. V and J are TRBV9 and TRBJ1-1; 9 bases map to TRBD1. Germline values: CDR1 SGDLS, CDR2 YYNGEE. The CDR3 length is 12 residues. The J segment lost 14 bases and the V segment lost 4 bases, leaving 9 bases of the junction unmatched.

The table lists this clone with a few counts. This rearrangement joins TRBV4-3 to TRBJ1-2; TRBD1 might be the D (5 bases). The CDR3 runs to 16 residues. The germline V gene encodes CDR1 LGHNA and CDR2 YSLEER. V lost 2 bases to trimming and J lost 2 bases, with 15 bases between them. The CDR3 sequence is CASSQYPPGPNYGYTF. In DNA form, the CDR3 reads TGCGCCAGCAGCCAATACCCCCCAGGGCCGAACTATGGCTACACCTTC.

This chain joins TRBV20-1 and TRBJ1-2; D remains ambiguous. This CDR3 contains 10 residues. V gave up 4 bases and J gave up 8 bases, with 8 bases separating them. In germline, CDR1 is DFQATT, CDR2 SNEGSKA (reference sequence). CDR3 nucleotide sequence: TGCAGTGCTACCACAGTGGGCTACACCTTC. Its protein is CSATTVGYTF.

The table lists this clone with a few counts. The V call is TRBV28, the J call TRBJ2-7, with TRBD1 identical over 9 bases. The CDR3 consists of 14 residues. J lost 5 bases, V lost 4 bases, and 6 bases had no gene match. Germline V CDR1 and CDR2: MDHEN, SYDVKM. The CDR3 region has the DNA TGTGCCAGCAGTTCCGGGGACAGGGTTGACGAGCAGTACTTC. Its protein is CASSSGDRVDEQYF.

This clone was observed a handful of times. The rearrangement joins TRBV15 to TRBJ2-7; no firm D call. CDR3 length equals 15 residues. Per germline, CDR1 LNHNV and CDR2 YYDKDF (reference sequence). Between the trimmed V and J ends, which lost 0 bases and 3 bases, there was a span of 12 bases. The CDR3 bases are TGTGCCACCAGCAGAGATCTGGTTCCGGGCTACGAGCAGTACTTC. Protein: CATSRDLVPGYEQYF. Looking up the rest from reference TRBV15 and TRBJ2-7 gives the full variable domain: DAMVIQNPRYQVTQFGKPVTLSCSQTLNHNVMYWYQQKSSQAPKLLFHYYDKDFNNEADTPDNFQSRRPNTSFCFLDIRSPGLGDTAMYLCATSRDLVPGYEQYFGPGTRLTVT.

This clone has just a few counts. This chain joins TRBV7-2 and TRBJ1-4; weak D call: TRBD1 (6 bases). Trimming left V 4 bases short and J 8 bases short, with 17 bases between. Germline-derived CDR1 and CDR2 are SGHTA and FQGNSA. The CDR3 extends over 15 amino acids. The CDR3 region has the DNA TGTGCCAGCAGCTCGATTGGGTTGGGGGCAGAAAAACTGTTTTTT. Translated, it gives CASSSIGLGAEKLFF.

In this sample, this clone turned up a few times. This chain connects TRBV28 to TRBJ2-7, with TRBD2 identical over 8 bases. Germline V gene lookup returns CDR1 MDHEN and CDR2 SYDVKM. The CDR3 runs 13 residues. The ends lost 8 bases at V and 4 bases at J; junction bases unmatched: 7. CDR3 in DNA: TGTGCCAGCTTCGGGGGGGCTAGGTACGAGCAGTACTTC. Its protein product is CASFGGARYEQYF. The full variable domain, in which reference TRBV28 and TRBJ2-7 provide the parts outside the CDR3, is DVKVTQSSRYLVKRTGEKVFLECVQDMDHENMFWYRQDPGLGLRLIYFSYDVKMKEKGDIPEGYSVSREKKERFSLILESASTNQTSMYLCASFGGARYEQYFGPGTRLTVT.

This clone was recorded a few times. The CDR3 sequence is CASSPGGTYEQYF. The CDR3 nucleotides read TGTGCCAGCAGTCCAGGGGGAACCTACGAGCAGTACTTC. V gene TRBV6-6 combines with J gene TRBJ2-7; 7 bases align to TRBD1. The ends lost 5 bases at V and 2 bases at J; junction bases unmatched: 3. This CDR3 comprises 13 residues. Per the germline V gene, CDR1 is MNHNY and CDR2 is SVGAGI (reference sequence).

V usage is TRBV18 and J usage is TRBJ1-1; perhaps TRBD1 as D (6 bases). This CDR3 has 12 residues. With 2 bases removed from V and 7 bases from J, the gap between germline ends came to 8 bases. Germline V lookup: CDR1 KGHSH, CDR2 LQKENI. Written as DNA, the CDR3 is TGTGCCAGCTCACCAAACAGGGATGAAGCTTTCTTT. It yields the protein CASSPNRDEAFF. The complete variable domain, with remaining parts taken from reference TRBV18 and TRBJ1-1, reads NAGVMQNPRHLVRRRGQEARLRCSPMKGHSHVYWYRQLPEEGLKFMVYLQKENIIDESGMPKERFSAEFPKEGPSILRIQQVVRGDSAAYFCASSPNRDEAFFGQGTRLTVV.

The rearrangement links TRBV27 to TRBJ2-5; maybe TRBD1 (5 bases). Germline-derived CDR1 and CDR2 are MNHEY and SMNVEV (reference sequence). The V end lost 5 bases, the J end lost 5 bases, and 15 bases lay between the germline ends. The CDR3 contains 14 residues. The CDR3 region has the DNA TGTGCCAGCAGTCGCCCAGGGTTAGGGGAGACCCAGTACTTC. Translated: CASSRPGLGETQYF.

J is TRBJ2-7 and V is TRBV6-6, with D unclear. CDR1 and CDR2 from the germline V gene are MNHNY and SVGAGI (reference sequence). The V gene lost 5 bases and the J gene lost 2 bases, with 16 bases spanning the gap. This CDR3 spans 15 amino acids. CDR3 protein: CASSTPEQHPYEQYF. The CDR3 DNA reads TGTGCCAGCAGTACGCCGGAACAGCACCCCTACGAGCAGTACTTC.

This clone turned up a few times. V usage is TRBV28 and J usage is TRBJ2-7; D not certain. V lost 6 bases to trimming and J lost 4 bases, with 4 bases between them. In germline, CDR1 is MDHEN, CDR2 SYDVKM. The CDR3 length is 10 residues. The CDR3: CASSVYEQYF. CDR3 sequence (DNA): TGTGCCAGCAGCGTTTACGAGCAGTACTTC.

The rearrangement links TRBV6-5 to TRBJ1-1; tentative D call: TRBD1 (5 bases). The CDR3 has 14 residues. Germline V gene sequence: CDR1 MNHEY, CDR2 SVGAGI. The V and J ends lost 5 bases and 0 bases respectively, with 10 bases between them. DNA for the CDR3: TGTGCCAGCAGTAAAGGGGTACTGAACACTGAAGCTTTCTTT. Its translation: CASSKGVLNTEAFF.

The table lists this clone with a few counts. The chain joins TRBV7-2 to TRBJ1-1, with unresolved D. Per germline, CDR1 SGHTA and CDR2 FQGNSA. Trimming removed 5 bases from V and 4 bases from J, with 14 bases in between. CDR3 length: 14 residues. The DNA for the CDR3 is TGTGCCAGCAGCCAACAAGGAGGGAGCACTGAAGCTTTCTTT. It yields the protein CASSQQGGSTEAFF.

The chain carries TRBV21-1 and TRBJ2-1; the table calls TRBD2, which could not be checked here. TRBV21-1 is recorded as a pseudogene. The CDR3 length is 16 residues. DNA for the CDR3: TGTGCCAGCAGCAAAGAGGAGGTCCACCCCTACAATGAGCAGTTCTTC. Its translation: CASSKEEVHPYNEQFF.

The table lists this clone with a few counts. The V gene is TRBV19, the J gene TRBJ1-5; D is unclear. Germline-derived CDR1 and CDR2 are LNHDA and SQIVND (reference sequence). The CDR3 is 14 amino acids. Trimming removed 6 bases at V and 0 bases at J, with 9 bases between. CDR3 in amino acids: CASSVGASNQPQHF. CDR3 in DNA: TGTGCCAGTAGCGTAGGAGCTAGCAATCAGCCCCAGCATTTT.

On this clone itself: A read error may produce the germline difference seen at one junction end. The chain recombines TRBV7-2 with TRBJ2-7; weak D call: TRBD2 (6 bases). The CDR3 contains 15 residues. The germline gives CDR1 SGHTA, CDR2 FQGNSA. CDR3 sequence: CASSPQGVAVRASHF. The CDR3 nucleotides read TGTGCCAGCAGCCCCCAAGGCGTAGCGGTGCGAGCAAGTCACTTC.

The gene calls are TRBV5-6 and TRBJ2-1, with TRBD2 matching over 10 bases. V lost 0 bases and J lost 7; bases outside the gene matches: 16. This CDR3 is 19 amino acids long. CDR1 is SGHDT, CDR2 YYEEEE, per germline. The CDR3 sequence: CASSLGVRAGGPIKNEQFF. CDR3 DNA: TGTGCCAGCAGCTTGGGAGTTCGAGCGGGGGGGCCTATTAAGAATGAGCAGTTCTTC.

The table lists this clone with a few counts. J is TRBJ1-2 and V is TRBV29-1; a weak D match, TRBD1 (5 bases). The V and J ends lost 4 bases and 2 bases respectively, with 8 bases between them. The CDR3 is 12 residues long. CDR1 is SQVTM, CDR2 ANQGSEA, per germline. The CDR3 loop is CSVGKGNYGYTF. CDR3 in DNA: TGCAGCGTTGGGAAGGGGAACTATGGCTACACCTTC.

Concerning this clone: The sample carries other DNA sequences with the same CDR3. The V call is TRBV28, the J call TRBJ2-7; no clear D gene. The germline gives CDR1 MDHEN, CDR2 SYDVKM. The CDR3 loop spans 13 amino acids. Trimming pared 3 bases from V and 2 bases from J, leaving 8 bases between. The CDR3 nucleotides are TGTGCCAGCAGTTTGGGCAGCCCCTACGAGCAGTACTTC. Its translation is CASSLGSPYEQYF.